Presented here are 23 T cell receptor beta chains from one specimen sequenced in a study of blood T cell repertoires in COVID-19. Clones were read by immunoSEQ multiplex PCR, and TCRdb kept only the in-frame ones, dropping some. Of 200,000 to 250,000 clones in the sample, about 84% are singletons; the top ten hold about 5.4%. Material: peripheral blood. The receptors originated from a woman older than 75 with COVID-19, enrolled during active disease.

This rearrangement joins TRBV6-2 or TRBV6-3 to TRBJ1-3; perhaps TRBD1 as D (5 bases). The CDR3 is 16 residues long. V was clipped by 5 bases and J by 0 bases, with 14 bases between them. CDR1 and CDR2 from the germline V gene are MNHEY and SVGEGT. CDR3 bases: TGTGCCAGCAGTCAAAAAAAGGGGAACTCTGGAAACACCATATATTTT. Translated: CASSQKKGNSGNTIYF.

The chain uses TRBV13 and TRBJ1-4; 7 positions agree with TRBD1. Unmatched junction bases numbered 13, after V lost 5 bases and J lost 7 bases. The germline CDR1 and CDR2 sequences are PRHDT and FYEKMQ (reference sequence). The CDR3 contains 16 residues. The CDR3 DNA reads TGTGCCAGCAGCACGTCGACAGGGAGAATGAGTGAAAAACTGTTTTTT. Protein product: CASSTSTGRMSEKLFF.

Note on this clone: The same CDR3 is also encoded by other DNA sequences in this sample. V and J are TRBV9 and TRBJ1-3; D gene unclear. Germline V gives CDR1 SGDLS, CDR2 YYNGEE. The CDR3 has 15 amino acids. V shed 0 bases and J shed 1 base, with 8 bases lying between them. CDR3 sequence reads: CASSVDGGSGNTIYF. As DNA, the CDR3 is TGTGCCAGCAGCGTAGATGGAGGTTCTGGAAACACCATATATTTT.

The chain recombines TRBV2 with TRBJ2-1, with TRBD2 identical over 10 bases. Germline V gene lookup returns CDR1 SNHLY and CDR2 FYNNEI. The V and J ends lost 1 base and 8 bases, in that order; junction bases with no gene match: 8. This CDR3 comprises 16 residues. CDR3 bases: TGTGCCAGCAGTGAAGAGGCTAGCGGGGGTGGGCATGAGCAGTTCTTC. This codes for CASSEEASGGGHEQFF.

DNA of the CDR3: TGTGCCATCAGGGGGACAGCAAACTCCTACGAGCAGTACGTC. Its protein is CAIRGTANSYEQYV. The chain joins TRBV10-3 to TRBJ2-7; TRBD1 aligns across 7 bases. This CDR3 comprises 14 residues. The V and J ends lost 6 bases and 0 bases, in that order; junction bases with no gene match: 5. Germline V gene sequence: CDR1 ENHRY, CDR2 SYGVKD.

The CDR3 DNA reads as TGTGCCAGCAGCTTAGAGGGAAGGGGGAAATACGAGCAGTACTTC. It encodes CASSLEGRGKYEQYF. The V and J genes are TRBV7-6 and TRBJ2-7, with a possible D match to TRBD1 (6 bases). With 1 base removed from V and 4 bases from J, the gap between germline ends came to 14 bases. This CDR3 region has 15 residues. The germline gives CDR1 SGHVS, CDR2 FNYEAQ.

CDR3 residues: CASRLGLAGTDTQYF. Here the CDR3 DNA reads TGTGCCAGCAGGTTGGGGCTAGCGGGCACAGATACGCAGTATTTT. J is TRBJ2-3 and V is TRBV2; 7 bases line up with TRBD2. Trimming removed 6 bases from V and 1 base from J; junction bases left unmatched: 7. In germline, CDR1 is SNHLY, CDR2 FYNNEI. The CDR3 sequence is 15 residues long.

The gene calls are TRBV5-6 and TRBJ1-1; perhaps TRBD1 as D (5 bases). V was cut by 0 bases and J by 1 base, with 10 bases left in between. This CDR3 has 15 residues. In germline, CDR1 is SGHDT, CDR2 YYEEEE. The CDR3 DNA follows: TGTGCCAGCAGCTTGGGGGTCACAGGGAACACTGAAGCTTTCTTT. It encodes CASSLGVTGNTEAFF.

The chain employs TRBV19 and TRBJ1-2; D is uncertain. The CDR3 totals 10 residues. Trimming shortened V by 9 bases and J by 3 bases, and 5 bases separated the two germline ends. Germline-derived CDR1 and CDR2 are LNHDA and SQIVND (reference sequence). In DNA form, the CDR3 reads TGTGCCAGCTCAGACTATGGCTACACCTTC. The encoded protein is CASSDYGYTF.

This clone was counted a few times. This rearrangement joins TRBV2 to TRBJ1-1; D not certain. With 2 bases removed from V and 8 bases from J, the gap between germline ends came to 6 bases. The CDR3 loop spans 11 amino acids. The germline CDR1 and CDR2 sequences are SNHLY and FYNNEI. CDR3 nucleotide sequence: TGTGCCAGCAGTGAACCGGGGGAAGCTTTCTTT. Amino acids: CASSEPGEAFF.

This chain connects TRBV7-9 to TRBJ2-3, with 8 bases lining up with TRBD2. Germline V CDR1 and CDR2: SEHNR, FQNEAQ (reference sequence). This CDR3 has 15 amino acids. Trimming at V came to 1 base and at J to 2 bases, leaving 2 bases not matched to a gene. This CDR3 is CASSLVSGTTDTQYF. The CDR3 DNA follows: TGTGCCAGCAGCTTAGTTAGCGGGACCACAGATACGCAGTATTTT.

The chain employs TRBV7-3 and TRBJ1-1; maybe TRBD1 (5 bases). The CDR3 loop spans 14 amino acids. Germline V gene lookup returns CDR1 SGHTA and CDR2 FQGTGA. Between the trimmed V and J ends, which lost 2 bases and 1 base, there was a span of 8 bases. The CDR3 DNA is TGTGCCAGCAGCTTACTAGGGGCGAACACTGAAGCTTTCTTT. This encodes CASSLLGANTEAFF. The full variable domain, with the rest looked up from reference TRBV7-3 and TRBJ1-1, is GAGVSQTPSNKVTEKGKYVELRCDPISGHTALYWYRQSLGQGPEFLIYFQGTGAADDSGLPNDRFFAVRPEGSVSTLKIQRTERGDSAVYLCASSLLGANTEAFFGQGTRLTVV.

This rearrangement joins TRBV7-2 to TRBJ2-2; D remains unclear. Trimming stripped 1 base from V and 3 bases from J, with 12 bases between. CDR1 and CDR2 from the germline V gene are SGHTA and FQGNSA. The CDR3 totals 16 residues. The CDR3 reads CASSLERPVYTGELFF. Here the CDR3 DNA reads TGTGCCAGCAGCTTAGAGAGGCCTGTTTACACCGGGGAGCTGTTTTTT.

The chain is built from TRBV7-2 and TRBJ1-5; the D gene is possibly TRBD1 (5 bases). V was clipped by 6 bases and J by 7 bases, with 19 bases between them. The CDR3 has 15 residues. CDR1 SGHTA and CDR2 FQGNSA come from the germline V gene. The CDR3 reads CASSRFAGGDQPQHF. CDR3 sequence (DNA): TGTGCCAGCAGTCGGTTCGCGGGGGGAGACCAGCCCCAGCATTTT. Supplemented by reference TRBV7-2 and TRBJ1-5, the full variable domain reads GAGVSQSPSNKVTEKGKDVELRCDPISGHTALYWYRQSLGQGLEFLIYFQGNSAPDKSGLPSDRFSAERTGGSVSTLTIQRTQQEDSAVYLCASSRFAGGDQPQHFGDGTRLSIL.

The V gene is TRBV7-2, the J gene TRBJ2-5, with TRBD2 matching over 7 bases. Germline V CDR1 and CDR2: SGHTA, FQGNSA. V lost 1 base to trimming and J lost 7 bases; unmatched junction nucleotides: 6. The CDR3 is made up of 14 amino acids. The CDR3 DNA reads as TGTGCCAGCAGCTTAGATGGCGGCGGGGGGACCCAGTACTTC. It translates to CASSLDGGGGTQYF.

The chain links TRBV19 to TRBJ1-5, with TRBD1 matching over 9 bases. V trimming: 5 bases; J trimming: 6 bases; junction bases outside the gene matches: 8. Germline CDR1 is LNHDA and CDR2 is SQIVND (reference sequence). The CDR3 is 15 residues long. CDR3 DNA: TGTGCCAGTAGTCCACGGGACAGGGAGGCTCAGCCCCAGCATTTT. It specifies CASSPRDREAQPQHF. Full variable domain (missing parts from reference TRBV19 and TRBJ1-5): DGGITQSPKYLFRKEGQNVTLSCEQNLNHDAMYWYRQDPGQGLRLIYYSQIVNDFQKGDIAEGYSVSREKKESFPLTVTSAQKNPTAFYLCASSPRDREAQPQHFGDGTRLSIL.

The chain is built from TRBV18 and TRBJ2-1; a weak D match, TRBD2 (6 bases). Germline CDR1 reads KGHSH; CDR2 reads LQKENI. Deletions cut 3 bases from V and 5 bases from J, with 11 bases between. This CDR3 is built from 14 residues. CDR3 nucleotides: TGTGCCAGCTCACCTAGACTAGTCGACAATGAGCAGTTCTTC. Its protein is CASSPRLVDNEQFF.

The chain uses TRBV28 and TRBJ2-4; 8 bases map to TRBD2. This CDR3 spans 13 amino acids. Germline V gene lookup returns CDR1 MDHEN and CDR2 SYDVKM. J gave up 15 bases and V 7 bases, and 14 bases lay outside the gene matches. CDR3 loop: CASTPGGGGELYF. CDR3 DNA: TGTGCCAGCACCCCGGGGGGGGGAGGAGAGTTGTACTTC.

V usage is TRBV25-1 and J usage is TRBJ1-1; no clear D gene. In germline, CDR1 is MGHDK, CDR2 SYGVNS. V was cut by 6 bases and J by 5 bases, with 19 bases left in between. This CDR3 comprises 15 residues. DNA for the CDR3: TGTGCCAGCAGCTTAGCCCCGGATCGAGGAACTGAAGCTTTCTTT. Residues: CASSLAPDRGTEAFF.

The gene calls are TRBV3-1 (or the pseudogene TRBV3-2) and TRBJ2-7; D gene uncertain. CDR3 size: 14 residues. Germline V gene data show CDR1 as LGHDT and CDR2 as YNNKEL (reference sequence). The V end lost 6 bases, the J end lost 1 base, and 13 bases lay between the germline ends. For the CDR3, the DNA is TGTGCCAGCAGTCCCCCTTCCTTTTCCTACGAGCAGTACTTC. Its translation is CASSPPSFSYEQYF.

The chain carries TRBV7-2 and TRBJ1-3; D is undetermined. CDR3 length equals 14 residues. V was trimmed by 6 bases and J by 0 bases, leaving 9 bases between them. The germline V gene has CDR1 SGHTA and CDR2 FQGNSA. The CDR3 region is CASSTVGSGNTIYF. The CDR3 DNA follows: TGTGCCAGCAGTACTGTCGGCTCTGGAAACACCATATATTTT. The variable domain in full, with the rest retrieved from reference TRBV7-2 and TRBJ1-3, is GAGVSQSPSNKVTEKGKDVELRCDPISGHTALYWYRQSLGQGLEFLIYFQGNSAPDKSGLPSDRFSAERTGGSVSTLTIQRTQQEDSAVYLCASSTVGSGNTIYFGEGSWLTVV.

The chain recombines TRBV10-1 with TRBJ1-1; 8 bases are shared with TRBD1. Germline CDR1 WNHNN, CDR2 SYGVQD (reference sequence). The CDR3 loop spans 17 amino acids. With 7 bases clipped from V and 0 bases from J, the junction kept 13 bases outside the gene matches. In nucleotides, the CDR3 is TGCGCCAGCACCCCGGACAGGGTCAAACACATGAACACTGAAGCTTTCTTT. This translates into CASTPDRVKHMNTEAFF.

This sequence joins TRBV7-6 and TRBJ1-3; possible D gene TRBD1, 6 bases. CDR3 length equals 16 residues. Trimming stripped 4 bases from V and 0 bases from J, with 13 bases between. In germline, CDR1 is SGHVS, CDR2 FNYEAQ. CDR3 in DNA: TGTGCCAGCAGCTCAGGGGCAGGGTTCTCTGGAAACACCATATATTTT. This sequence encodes CASSSGAGFSGNTIYF.